The entry that follows covers one T cell receptor beta chain sequence. The antigen is unknown. These data come from a study of T cell responses to AZD1222 COVID-19 vaccine. Findings and limits, study-wide: Recipients of two AZD1222 doses showed rising Spike-specific TCR breadth and depth. No day 14 peak samples; only post-peak repertoires were characterized. Most donors were white British and more were female, and clonal diversity was possibly underestimated. There were vaccine-associated CD4 TCRs across spike, dominant at 160-218 and 743-854.

The CDR3 sequence is 16 residues long. J was trimmed by 6 bases and V by 3 bases; bases with no gene match: 9. The germline gives CDR1 LGHNA, CDR2 YSLEER. The repertoire was sequenced with immunoSEQ multiplex PCR; TCRdb's copy has only in-frame clones and lacks some. The repertoire holds over 15,000 clones, with about 80% as singletons. Specimen: peripheral blood, collected 28 days after the second AZD1222 dose. The chain employs TRBV4-3 and TRBJ2-3, with 10 nucleotides matching TRBD1. This receptor was identified in an adult who received the AZD1222 COVID-19 vaccine. The DNA for the CDR3 is TGCGCCAGCAGCCAGGACAGGGGGGTCCTCGGGGATACGCAGTATTTT. Translating it yields CASSQDRGVLGDTQYF.